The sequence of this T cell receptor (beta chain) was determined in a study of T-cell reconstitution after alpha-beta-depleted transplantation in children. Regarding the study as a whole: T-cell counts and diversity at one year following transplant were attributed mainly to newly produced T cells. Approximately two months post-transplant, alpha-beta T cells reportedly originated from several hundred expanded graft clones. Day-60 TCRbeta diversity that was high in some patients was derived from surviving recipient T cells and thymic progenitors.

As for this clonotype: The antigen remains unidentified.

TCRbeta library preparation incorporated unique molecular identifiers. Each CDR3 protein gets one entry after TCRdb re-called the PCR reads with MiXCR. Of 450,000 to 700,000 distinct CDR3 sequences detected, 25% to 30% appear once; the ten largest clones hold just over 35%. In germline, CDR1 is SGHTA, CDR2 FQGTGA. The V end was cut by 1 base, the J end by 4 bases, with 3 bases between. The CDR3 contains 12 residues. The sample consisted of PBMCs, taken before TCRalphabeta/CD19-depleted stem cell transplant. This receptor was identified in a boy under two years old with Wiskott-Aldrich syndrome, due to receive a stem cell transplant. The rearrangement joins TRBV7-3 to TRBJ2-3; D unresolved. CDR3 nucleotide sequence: TGTGCCAGCAGCTTAAATCCAGATACGCAGTATTTT. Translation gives CASSLNPDTQYF.